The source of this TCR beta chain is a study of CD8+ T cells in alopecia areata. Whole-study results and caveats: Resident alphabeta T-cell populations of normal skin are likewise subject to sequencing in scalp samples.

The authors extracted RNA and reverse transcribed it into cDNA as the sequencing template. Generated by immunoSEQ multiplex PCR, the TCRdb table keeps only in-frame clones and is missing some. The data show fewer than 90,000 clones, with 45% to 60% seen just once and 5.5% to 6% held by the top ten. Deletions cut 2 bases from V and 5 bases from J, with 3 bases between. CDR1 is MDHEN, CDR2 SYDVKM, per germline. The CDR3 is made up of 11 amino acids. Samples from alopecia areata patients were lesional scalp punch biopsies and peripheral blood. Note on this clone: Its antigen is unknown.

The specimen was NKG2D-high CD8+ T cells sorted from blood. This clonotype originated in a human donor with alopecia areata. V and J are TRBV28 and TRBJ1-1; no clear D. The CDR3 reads CASSLTTEAFF. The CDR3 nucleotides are TGTGCCAGCAGTTTAACGACTGAAGCTTTCTTT.